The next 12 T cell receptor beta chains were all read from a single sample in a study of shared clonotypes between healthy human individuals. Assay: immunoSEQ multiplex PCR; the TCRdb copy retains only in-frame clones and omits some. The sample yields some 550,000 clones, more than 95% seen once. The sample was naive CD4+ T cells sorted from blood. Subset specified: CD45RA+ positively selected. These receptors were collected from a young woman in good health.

The chain's CDR3 is CASSGSGSRDTQYF. The CDR3 DNA sequence: TGTGCCAGCAGTGGCAGCGGGAGTAGAGATACGCAGTATTTT. The chain has TRBV6-1 and TRBJ2-3, with 8 bases that match TRBD2. CDR1 and CDR2 (germline): MNHNS, SASEGT. Trimming cost V 4 bases and J 5 bases; bases outside gene matches: 5. This CDR3 contains 14 residues.

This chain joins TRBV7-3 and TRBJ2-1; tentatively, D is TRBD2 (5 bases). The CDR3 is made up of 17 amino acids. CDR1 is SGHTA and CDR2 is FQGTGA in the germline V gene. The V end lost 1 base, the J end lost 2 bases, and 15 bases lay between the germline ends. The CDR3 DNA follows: TGTGCCAGCAGCTTAAGGTCGGGGATAGCTACCTACAATGAGCAGTTCTTC. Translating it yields CASSLRSGIATYNEQFF.

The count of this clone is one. The DNA of the CDR3 is TGTGCCAGCAGCTTAGGCCAGCGGGGCAACACAGATACGCAGTATTTT. Translated: CASSLGQRGNTDTQYF. This chain joins TRBV11-3 and TRBJ2-3; 7 bases map to TRBD2. The CDR3 is 16 amino acids. V dropped 1 base and J dropped 2; count of bases not matched to a gene: 6. CDR1 and CDR2 (germline): SGHNT, YENEEA.

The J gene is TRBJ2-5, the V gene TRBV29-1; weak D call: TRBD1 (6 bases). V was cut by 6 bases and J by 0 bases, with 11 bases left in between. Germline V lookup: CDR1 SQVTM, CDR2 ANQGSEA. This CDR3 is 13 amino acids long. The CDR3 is CSVPGTHQETQYF. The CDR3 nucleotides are TGCAGCGTCCCCGGGACACACCAAGAGACCCAGTACTTC. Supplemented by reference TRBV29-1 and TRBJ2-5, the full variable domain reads SAVISQKPSRDICQRGTSLTIQCQVDSQVTMMFWYRQQPGQSLTLIATANQGSEATYESGFVIDKFPISRPNLTFSTLTVSNMSPEDSSIYLCSVPGTHQETQYFGPGTRLLVL.

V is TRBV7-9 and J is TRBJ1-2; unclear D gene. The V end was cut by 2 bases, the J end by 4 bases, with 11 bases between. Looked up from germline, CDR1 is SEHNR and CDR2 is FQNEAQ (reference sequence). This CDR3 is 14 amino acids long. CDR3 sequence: CASSLPGRAYGYTF. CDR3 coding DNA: TGTGCCAGCAGCTTACCGGGGAGGGCCTATGGCTACACCTTC.

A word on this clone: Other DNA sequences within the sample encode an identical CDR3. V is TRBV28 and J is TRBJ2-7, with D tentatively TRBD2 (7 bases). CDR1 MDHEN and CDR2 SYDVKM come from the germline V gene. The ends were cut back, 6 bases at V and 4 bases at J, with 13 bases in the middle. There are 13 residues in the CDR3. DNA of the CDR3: TGTGCCAGCAGCCCCGGGGGGCCATACGAGCAGTACTTC. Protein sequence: CASSPGGPYEQYF.

Written as DNA, the CDR3 is TGTGCCAGCTCACCTGTGGAAGGAGTAAACACTGAAGCTTTCTTT. It codes for CASSPVEGVNTEAFF. The chain employs TRBV18 and TRBJ1-1; no firm D call. The CDR3 is 15 amino acids. The germline gives CDR1 KGHSH, CDR2 LQKENI. V was pared by 3 bases and J by 2 bases, with 13 bases between.

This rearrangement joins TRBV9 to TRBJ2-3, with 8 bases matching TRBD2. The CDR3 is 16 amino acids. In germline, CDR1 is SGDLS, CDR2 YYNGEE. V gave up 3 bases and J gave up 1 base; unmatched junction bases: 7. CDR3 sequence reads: CASSATSGLRTDTQYF. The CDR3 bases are TGTGCCAGCAGCGCAACTAGCGGACTTCGCACAGATACGCAGTATTTT.

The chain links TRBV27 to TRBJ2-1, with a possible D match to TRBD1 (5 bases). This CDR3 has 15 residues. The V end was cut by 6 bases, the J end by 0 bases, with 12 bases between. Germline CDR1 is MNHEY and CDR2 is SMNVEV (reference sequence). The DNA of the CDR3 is TGTGCCAGCAGGACAGCGTGGAGCTCCTACAATGAGCAGTTCTTC. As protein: CASRTAWSSYNEQFF.

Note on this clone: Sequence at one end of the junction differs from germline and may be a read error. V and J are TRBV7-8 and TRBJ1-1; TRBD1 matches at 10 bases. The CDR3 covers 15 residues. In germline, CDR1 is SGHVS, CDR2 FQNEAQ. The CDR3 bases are TGTGCCGGCAGCCGGAGACAGGGGGCGATGACTGAAGCTTTCTTT. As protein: CAGSRRQGAMTEAFF.

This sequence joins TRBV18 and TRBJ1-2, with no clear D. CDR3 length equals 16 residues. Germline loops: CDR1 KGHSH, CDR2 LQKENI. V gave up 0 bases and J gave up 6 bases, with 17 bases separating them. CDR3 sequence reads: CASSPPNDPLRNGYTF. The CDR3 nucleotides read TGTGCCAGCTCACCACCGAACGATCCCTTAAGGAATGGCTACACCTTC.

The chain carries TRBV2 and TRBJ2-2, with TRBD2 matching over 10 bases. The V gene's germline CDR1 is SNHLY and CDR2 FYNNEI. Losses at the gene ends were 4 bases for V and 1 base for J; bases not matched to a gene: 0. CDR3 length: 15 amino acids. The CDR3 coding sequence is TGTGCCAGCAGTGCTAGCGGGAGGAACACCGGGGAGCTGTTTTTT. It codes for CASSASGRNTGELFF.